The entry that follows covers one T cell receptor (beta chain) sequence. The antigen it binds to is not known. No qualities accompany the bases; no much larger clone lies one base away. The sample originates from a study of cytomegalovirus exposure and HLA in healthy donors (dated by TCRdb to 2016 to 2017). In the study overall: An earlier analysis of some 600 of the donors reported under 300 Gb of sequence data and 100 million to 120 million unique TCR beta sequences obtained from about 179 million T cells. The study aimed to test whether signatures of past pathogen exposure could be identified by cataloging public T cell receptors. Donor age, sex, ethnicity and CMV serostatus were compiled alongside the repertoire data. To predict cytomegalovirus infection status, the study brought together high-throughput TCR immunosequencing, statistical association of individual TCRs with disease status, and machine learning. In the later analysis, no new phenotypic data were used to find candidate immune exposures; instead, reliance was placed on TCR beta sequences and their occurrence across donors. An earlier analysis of 587 of the donors applied high-throughput TCR beta sequencing to assess whether each TCR beta V gene segment acted as functional or pseudogenic. Four or five DR-DQ haplotypes were treated as single units for association and clustering because of strong linkage in the cohort. Roughly 300 gigabases of sequencing data and 80 million or so unique TCR sequences were included in an early release covering about 600 HLA-typed donors. In a later genetic analysis, genome-wide SNP genotypes for about 60% of the 666 donors were used, and that subset was treated as a discovery cohort. Across some 400 genotyped donors of the cohort, an average of approximately 240,000 unique TCR beta nucleotide sequences per donor were sequenced, and 15% to 20% of those sequences were non-productive. Class I and class II HLA loci were covered by the typing at four-digit resolution. To study patterns of TCR occurrence, a later analysis re-analyzed previously published TCR beta repertoires from 650 to 750 donors and added high-resolution HLA genotyping. Along with the roughly 710-subject first cohort, a separate validation cohort of approximately 110 different subjects was used. Typing coverage differed by locus: A, B, C, DRB1 and DQB1 were typed in about 620-630 donors, DQA1 in 522, DPA1 in 600 to 610, and DPB1 in 400 to 490. The genetic ancestry cluster associated with self-reported Caucasian donors included 81% of the roughly 360 genotyped donors. Every discovery cohort repertoire had been produced on one sequencing platform. Using immunosequencing, the study profiled T cell repertoires from about 620 subjects and related those repertoires to cytomegalovirus serostatus.

Results the study describes overall, beyond this receptor: An association between a missense DCLRE1C variant and V-gene and J-gene trimming of TCR beta chains was found in a later genetic analysis and replicated in an independent cohort. Roughly uniform sequencing depth across donors was assumed in presence/absence analyses, although this assumption may not hold. In a later analysis, most CMV-associated TCR beta chains were found to appear HLA-restricted, with HLA associations seemingly driven largely by CMV exposure. Linkage disequilibrium might explain the correlated functional status among segregating V segments, but an unknown experimental factor could not be excluded. At a false discovery rate of 0.05, a later analysis linked under 20,000 TCR beta sequences to specific HLA alleles. The study listed 164 TCR beta chains as associated with cytomegalovirus. Cytomegalovirus status was reported to be diagnosed by the classifier with high specificity and sensitivity in both the original and validation cohorts. In vitro tests confirmed that a few of the cytomegalovirus-associated TCR beta chains recognize cytomegalovirus antigens. Several of the top co-occurrence clusters appeared to be linked to parvovirus B19, influenza, CMV and Epstein-Barr virus, according to a later analysis. Across donors, most TCR sequences were observed very rarely, whereas some public TCRs were present in many individuals. Because counts were too low, about 17 rarely observed V segments, including chromosome 9 orphons, were excluded from the earlier analysis of about 500 of the donors. Assigning TCR associations to individual alleles was difficult when HLA alleles, especially DR and DQ, strongly co-occurred. Because the 87-base-pair reads could not distinguish some IMGT-functional V segments, including TRBV6-2 and TRBV6-3, those segments were excluded. A group of highly shared sequence variants was considered likely to be a technical artifact of the sequencing pipeline. Compared with equally common non-associated chains, HLA-associated TCR beta chains in a later analysis were more clonally expanded and had lower generation probabilities. Because HLA typing was missing for some donors at each locus, association tests included only the typed subset. A later genetic analysis reported fewer N-insertions in productive TCRs among donors in an Asian-associated ancestry cluster than the roughly 700-donor mean. Broadly in line with IMGT annotations, most TCR beta V segments showed up in productive rearrangements about 87% or about 30% of the time in an earlier analysis of several hundred of the donors. According to the authors, the approach could potentially be generalized to other disease states and immunological phenotypes. A later analysis found that TCR association rates varied across HLA loci, with DRB1 alleles showing the most associated TCRs and HLA-C alleles the fewest. A further reported finding was that TCR beta sequences accurately predicted the HLA-A and HLA-B alleles for most subjects in the first cohort. In this cohort, only TCR beta chains were sequenced, and detectable features were limited by the absence of alpha or paired-chain data. Immune exposure information for the cohort was limited to CMV serostatus.

In total, 630 or so healthy bone marrow donors made up the cohort. At the time of sampling, all cohort members were nominally healthy, though unrecorded immune exposures were likely present. The donor tested CMV seropositive, placing the donor among the 289 seropositive members of the cohort. A peripheral blood sample was provided by each donor, and peripheral blood mononuclear cells were used for TCR beta sequencing. The Qiagen DNeasy Blood Extraction Kit was used to extract genomic DNA from the blood cell samples. Unmatched junction bases come to 7, with V trimmed by 0 bases and J by 9 bases. The CDR3 runs 14 amino acids, cysteine and phenylalanine included. CDR3 DNA only is kept here, 42 bases in frame from base 1. CDR1 and CDR2, per the germline V gene, are MNHEY and SVGAGI. Libraries came from the immunoSEQ multiplex PCR assay. For the multiplex PCR, a mixture combining 60 forward primers for TCR Vbeta segments and 13 reverse primers for TCR Jbeta segments was used. The CDR3 region of rearranged TCR beta genes was amplified from genomic DNA by a multiplex PCR assay. The amplified TCR beta libraries were sequenced on the Illumina HiSeq System as 87-base-pair reads. In the paper's pipeline: In a later analysis, 77 million or so unique TCR beta chains were counted across the approximately 640 repertoires, and roughly 10 million of these chains were shared by at least two donors. To remove PCR and sequencing errors, raw reads were error-corrected and collapsed into unique sequences using a nearest-neighbor algorithm that merged closely related sequences. V, D and J gene segments were assigned by aligning CDR3 sequences to IMGT reference sequences. Each retained sequence needed at least a six-nucleotide match to both a V gene segment and a J gene segment. Rearrangements were called productive when the CDR3 lacked stop codons and stayed in frame with V and J; all others were non-productive. CDR3 was defined by IMGT convention, running from the second conserved V-encoded cysteine to the conserved J-encoded phenylalanine. Sequences without an unambiguous match to a single V gene segment were excluded from the earlier analysis of a few hundred of the donors. An earlier analysis of under 750 of the donors called V segments functional above 56.7% productive rearrangements and segregating when the between-donor standard deviation exceeded 5%. A statistical classification framework was built to diagnose cytomegalovirus status from the catalog of TCR beta chain sequences. V and J gene assignment, in a later analysis, came from comparing TCR nucleotide sequences with IMGT/GENE-DB human TR gene sequences. The TCRdist pipeline was used in a later analysis to assign CDR3 sequences and most-parsimonious VDJ recombination scenarios. A later analysis defined each TCR beta chain by its CDR3 amino acid sequence plus V-gene family, and excluded reads lacking a unique V-gene family. As a way to deal with suspected cross-contamination and a sequencing artifact, a later analysis dropped under 600 nucleotide sequences that were highly shared and had low generation probability. A later analysis calculated a clonal expansion index for each public chain from normalized within-repertoire ranks of inferred template counts. In a later analysis, generation probabilities were computed with a VDJ recombination model fitted to out-of-frame rearrangements, and the resulting probabilities were checked against IGoR. A later analysis scored TCR-TCR, TCR-HLA and TCR-CMV co-occurrence with hypergeometric tests, applying a repertoire-size bias correction to TCR pairs. A later analysis estimated false discovery rates by permuting HLA or CMV assignments 20 times. In a later analysis, co-occurring TCRs were grouped with DBSCAN, and TCRdist sequence similarity was added when clustering was performed within HLA-allele-positive subsets. Co-occurrence clustering excluded repertoires with fewer than 30,000 or more than 120,000 public chains, plus five with anomalous nucleotide sharing. Not all clones reach the TCRdb copy of this immuneACCESS table, which keeps in-frame sequences only. Checked studies attribute under half of the gap to unresolved V genes and leave the rest unexplained. That table supplies the V and J calls and clone size; D and trimming were determined from the DNA. The sample profile shows over 90,000 clones; 65% to 75% of them were found once. The ten largest clonotypes hold under 3% of the sample.

The sequence came from a female donor in good health and CMV-seropositive. The chain uses TRBV6-5 and TRBJ1-1; 7 nucleotides in the junction match TRBD1. Material for sequencing was PBMCs. The CDR3 reads as follows: CASSYSDRVGKAFF. The nucleotide sequence is given as TGTGCCAGCAGTTACTCCGACAGGGTAGGGAAAGCTTTCTTT.